Listed below are T cell receptor beta chains from one sample, sequenced in a study of technical replicates of blood from a few donors. Profiling relied on immunoSEQ multiplex PCR, and the TCRdb table lists in-frame clones only, not all of them. The top ten hold approximately 0.24% of the sample, which has almost 90,000 clones, 94% seen once. The sequenced sample consisted of T cells isolated from PBMCs. All receptors derive from a human donor in good health. CDR3s include the opening cysteine and the closing phenylalanine or tryptophan. Fields, in order: V gene, CDR3 length, CDR3 protein.

TRBV6-4 17 CASLAGQGLRLTEKLFF
TRBV7-6 15 CASSPREGRGTEAFF
TRBV11-2 15 CASSRGGAWGETQYF
TRBV5-8 17 CASSPHRSGHENTEAFF
TRBV7-6 15 CASSLVKGAPGELFF
TRBV5-1 15 CASSRLTSTQETQYF
TRBV10-1 11 CAAGLVNEQFF
TRBV4-1 15 CASSQESDPGWEQYF
TRBV9 14 CASRTSGTAGELFF
TRBV5-1 16 CASSSFRAVAVGELFF
TRBV6-6 15 CASSYSLSSTDTQYF
TRBV19 16 CASSPQGGGGYNEQFF
TRBV6-5 13 CASSYSQAGGYTF
TRBV5-1 15 CASSFDSFLTDTQYF
TRBV7-8 16 CASSPPGGPWDNEQFF
TRBV18 12 CASSHSNYEQYF
TRBV5-6 16 CASSAHRGRSTDTQYF
TRBV28 19 CASRLDAAVGQGYTGELFF
TRBV7-9 12 CASSQRLGSYTF
TRBV9 13 CASSVGGVGEQYF
TRBV19 15 CASSRRAGTYNEQFF
TRBV7-6 15 CASSLAGGVGGELFF
TRBV19 15 CATDRGQSTNEKLFF
TRBV28 11 CASIGPGELFF
TRBV12-5 17 CASGLIRTGENTGELFF
TRBV7-3 16 CASSPGEGISSVTQYF
TRBV6-1 14 CASSEAVRAGELFF
TRBV7-8 14 CASSHFGSPYEQYF
TRBV19 15 CASSIPGQPPYEQYF
TRBV9 17 CASSVKGEVRRNEKLFF
TRBV7-2 17 CASSLPGLAESSYEQYF
TRBV7-2 17 CASSLRLGGGSTDTQYF
TRBV4-1 15 CASSQLSRRDEKLFF
TRBV10-1 14 CASSDGAGGYTQYF
TRBV6-1 16 CASSEPGQGGNQPQHF
TRBV19 18 CASSIAQTLAAVYGELFF